This TCR beta chain was captured by sequencing in a study of cytomegalovirus exposure and HLA in healthy donors. 13 Jbeta primers and 60 Vbeta primers were used for the PCR. Libraries were prepared by immunoSEQ multiplex PCR; TCRdb keeps only in-frame clonotypes and omits some of them. The repertoire includes roughly 68,000 clones, roughly four fifths of them detected once, and around 7% sits in the top ten. CDR1 and CDR2 from the germline V gene are WNHNN and SYGVQD (reference sequence). The V and J ends lost 1 base and 0 bases, in that order; junction bases with no gene match: 3. The CDR3 runs 16 residues. As regards this clone: Its cognate antigen is unknown.

General study results and limits: Some public TCRs appeared in many individuals, while most sequences were rare.

The V gene is TRBV10-1, the J gene TRBJ2-7; TRBD1 agrees at 10 bases. This sequence was found in a woman aged 25 to 39 in good health and CMV-seropositive. The sample consisted of PBMCs. This CDR3 reads CASSEYRTGGSYEQYF. The CDR3 DNA sequence: TGCGCCAGCAGTGAGTATCGGACAGGGGGCTCCTACGAGCAGTACTTC.